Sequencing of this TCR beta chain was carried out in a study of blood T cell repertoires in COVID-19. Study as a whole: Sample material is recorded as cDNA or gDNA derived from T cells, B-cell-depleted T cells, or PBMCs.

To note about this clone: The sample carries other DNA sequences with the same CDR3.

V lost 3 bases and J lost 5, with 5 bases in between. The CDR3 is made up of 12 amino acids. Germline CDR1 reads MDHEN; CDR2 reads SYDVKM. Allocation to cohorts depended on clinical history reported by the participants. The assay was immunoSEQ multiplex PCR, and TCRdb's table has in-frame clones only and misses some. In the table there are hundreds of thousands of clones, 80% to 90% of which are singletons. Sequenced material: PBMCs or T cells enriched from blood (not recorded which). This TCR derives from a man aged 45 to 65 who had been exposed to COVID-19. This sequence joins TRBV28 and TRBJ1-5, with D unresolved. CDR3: CASSLRYQPQHF. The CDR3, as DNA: TGTGCCAGCAGTTTGCGTTATCAGCCCCAGCATTTT. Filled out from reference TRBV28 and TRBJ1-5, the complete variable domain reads DVKVTQSSRYLVKRTGEKVFLECVQDMDHENMFWYRQDPGLGLRLIYFSYDVKMKEKGDIPEGYSVSREKKERFSLILESASTNQTSMYLCASSLRYQPQHFGDGTRLSIL.